These 15 T cell receptor beta chains share one sample of origin, sequenced in a study of early T cells in non-severe SARS-CoV-2 infection. MiXCR, applied by TCRdb to the 5' RACE reads, yields one record per CDR3 protein. The table records about 80,000 distinct CDR3 sequences, more than 4% of them present only once. The sample here was whole blood, taken at baseline. Receptor source: an adult who was a healthcare worker with PCR-confirmed SARS-CoV-2 infection or an uninfected control (not recorded which).

Here the CDR3 DNA reads TGTGCCAGCAGCGACAGGCTCTCCTATGGCTACACCTTC. Its translation: CASSDRLSYGYTF. This sequence joins TRBV14 and TRBJ1-2; a weak D match, TRBD1 (6 bases). The V end was cut by 5 bases, the J end by 4 bases, with 11 bases between. The germline gives CDR1 SGHDN, CDR2 FVKESK. This CDR3 comprises 13 residues.

This clonotype was found many times. The chain carries TRBV7-6 and TRBJ1-1; 7 nucleotides line up with TRBD1. The CDR3 has 14 residues. Germline V gene sequence: CDR1 SGHVS, CDR2 FNYEAQ. The V and J ends lost 6 bases and 4 bases, in that order; junction bases with no gene match: 8. The CDR3 nucleotides read TGTGCCAGCAGTGGCCAGACAGGGAGCACTGAAGCTTTCTTT. Its translation is CASSGQTGSTEAFF.

This clonotype appeared a few times. The V call is TRBV19, the J call TRBJ1-5; TRBD1 agrees at 9 bases. CDR3 length: 12 residues. The J segment lost 5 bases and the V segment lost 11 bases, leaving 4 bases of the junction unmatched. The germline CDR1 and CDR2 sequences are LNHDA and SQIVND (reference sequence). The CDR3 nucleotides are TGTGCCGCCGGGACAGGGCATCAGCCCCAGCATTTT. Translation gives CAAGTGHQPQHF.

The sample holds many counts of this clonotype. The chain links TRBV12-3 or TRBV12-4 to TRBJ1-5; D unresolved. V was clipped by 5 bases and J by 1 base, with 9 bases between them. CDR3 size: 14 residues. CDR3 coding DNA: TGTGCCAGCAGTAGGTTGGAAAGCAATCAGCCCCAGCATTTT. Protein sequence: CASSRLESNQPQHF.

V gene TRBV5-6 combines with J gene TRBJ1-2; D gene ambiguous. V gave up 0 bases and J gave up 3 bases, with 6 bases separating them. Germline CDR1 and CDR2: SGHDT and YYEEEE. The CDR3 loop spans 13 amino acids. CDR3 amino acids: CASSLGPDYGYTF. The CDR3 nucleotides are TGTGCCAGCAGCTTGGGTCCAGACTATGGCTACACCTTC.

This clonotype occurred a few times. The chain links TRBV28 to TRBJ1-5; 10 bases are a match to TRBD1. CDR3 size: 14 residues. The germline V gene has CDR1 MDHEN and CDR2 SYDVKM. The V segment lost 5 bases and the J segment 6 bases; nucleotides outside the gene matches: 4. CDR3 in DNA: TGTGCCAGCAGTGAAGGGACAGGGGCTCAGCCCCAGCATTTT. It codes for CASSEGTGAQPQHF.

In this sample, this clonotype turned up many times. The chain carries TRBV11-2 and TRBJ2-2; TRBD2 aligns across 10 bases. Germline V gene sequence: CDR1 SGHAT, CDR2 FQNNGV. The CDR3 is made up of 14 amino acids. V shed 10 bases and J 5 bases; nucleotides not matched to a gene: 7. The CDR3 bases are TGTGCCACCTTGAGGGGACTAGCGACCGGGGAGCTGTTTTTT. This gives the protein CATLRGLATGELFF.

This clonotype was found a few times. The J gene is TRBJ2-7, the V gene TRBV19, with D possibly TRBD1 on 7 matching bases. The germline V gene encodes CDR1 LNHDA and CDR2 SQIVND (reference sequence). Trimming cost V 8 bases and J 3 bases, with 14 bases left between them. The CDR3 loop spans 13 amino acids. The CDR3 nucleotides read TGTGCCAGTGGGGAGCAGGGGGGCTACGAGCAGTACTTC. This translates into CASGEQGGYEQYF.

The chain combines TRBV7-8 with TRBJ1-5; tentatively, D is TRBD1 (5 bases). This CDR3 contains 16 residues. Germline V gene lookup returns CDR1 SGHVS and CDR2 FQNEAQ. Trimming took 5 bases from V and 2 from J, leaving 16 bases between them. CDR3 loop: CASSPIGGVRNQPQHF. The CDR3 coding sequence is TGTGCCAGCAGCCCAATTGGGGGGGTACGCAATCAGCCCCAGCATTTT.

Only a few counts were recorded for this clonotype. The V and J genes are TRBV18 and TRBJ2-7; the D call may be TRBD1 or TRBD2 (5 bases each). Trimming pared 5 bases from V and 0 bases from J, leaving 11 bases between. CDR1 and CDR2 (germline): KGHSH, LQKENI. This CDR3 has 14 amino acids. The CDR3 loop is CASSSSGTSYEQYF. Written as DNA, the CDR3 is TGTGCCAGCTCATCCTCAGGGACCTCCTACGAGCAGTACTTC.

The chain couples TRBV7-6 to TRBJ2-3; the match to TRBD2 covers 11 bases. This CDR3 spans 16 amino acids. The trim removed 3 bases at V and 2 bases at J, leaving 4 bases unmatched. CDR1 SGHVS and CDR2 FNYEAQ come from the germline V gene. The CDR3 protein is CASSFRLAGFTDTQYF. CDR3 coding DNA: TGTGCCAGCAGCTTCCGACTAGCGGGATTCACAGATACGCAGTATTTT.

The chain couples TRBV28 to TRBJ2-1, with TRBD2 matching over 7 bases. CDR1 and CDR2 from the germline V gene are MDHEN and SYDVKM. V gave up 10 bases and J gave up 2 bases; unmatched junction bases: 5. CDR3 size: 13 residues. CDR3 sequence reads: CATASGPYNEQFF. The CDR3 nucleotides are TGTGCCACCGCTAGCGGACCCTACAATGAGCAGTTCTTC.

Many counts were recorded for this clonotype. The chain has TRBV7-9 and TRBJ1-1, with D hard to call. Trimming took 4 bases from V and 4 from J, leaving 13 bases between them. Germline loops: CDR1 SEHNR, CDR2 FQNEAQ (reference sequence). CDR3 length: 14 residues. The CDR3 loop reads CASSSIQTTTEAFF. CDR3 nucleotides: TGTGCCAGCAGCTCCATACAGACTACCACTGAAGCTTTCTTT.

This clonotype was counted between two and nine times. V usage is TRBV20-1 and J usage is TRBJ1-2, with a tentative D call TRBD1 (5 bases). Trimming cost V 6 bases and J 2 bases, with 13 bases left between them. From germline, CDR1 is DFQATT and CDR2 SNEGSKA (reference sequence). The CDR3 is 13 amino acids. The CDR3 region is CSAHGAGNYGYTF. CDR3 nucleotides: TGCAGTGCCCACGGGGCAGGGAACTATGGCTACACCTTC.

This clonotype was found a few times. This chain links TRBV7-9 with TRBJ2-3; unclear D gene. Germline CDR1 is SEHNR and CDR2 is FQNEAQ (reference sequence). V was cut by 3 bases and J by 1 base, with 5 bases left in between. The CDR3 contains 13 residues. The CDR3 nucleotides read TGTGCCAGCAGCTTCCGCCGCACAGATACGCAGTATTTT. Translated, it gives CASSFRRTDTQYF.